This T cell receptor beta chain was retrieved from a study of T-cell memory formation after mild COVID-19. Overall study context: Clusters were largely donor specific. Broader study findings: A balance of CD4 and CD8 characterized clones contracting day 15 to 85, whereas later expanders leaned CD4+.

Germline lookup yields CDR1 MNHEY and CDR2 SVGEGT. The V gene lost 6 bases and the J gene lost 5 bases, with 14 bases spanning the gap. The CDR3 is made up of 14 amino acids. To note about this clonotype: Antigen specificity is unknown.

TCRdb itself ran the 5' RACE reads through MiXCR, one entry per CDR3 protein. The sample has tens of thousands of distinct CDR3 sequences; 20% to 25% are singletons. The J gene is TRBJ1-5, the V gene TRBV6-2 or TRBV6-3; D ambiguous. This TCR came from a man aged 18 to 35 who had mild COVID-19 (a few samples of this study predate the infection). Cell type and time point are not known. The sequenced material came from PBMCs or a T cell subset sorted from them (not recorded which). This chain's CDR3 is CASSLSLWDQPQHF. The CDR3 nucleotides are TGTGCCAGCAGCCTCTCTCTTTGGGATCAGCCCCAGCATTTT.